Below, 21 T cell receptor beta chains from the same sample are listed, as sequenced in a study of control samples from healthy donors and cancer patients (dated by TCRdb to about 2020). Library creation used the immunoSEQ multiplex PCR assay. TCRdb re-hosts the immuneACCESS table, in-frame sequences only. Its copies lack some clones; in the studies checked, an unresolved V gene accounts for under half of them, and the cause for the rest is not known. This sample comprises about 180,000 clones, around 94% of them detected only once. The top ten constitute more than 1.3% of the sample. The specimen was blood. The source of these receptors is a man aged 25-45 years in good health.

The gene calls are TRBV7-9 and TRBJ1-2, with D unresolved. Germline V gene data show CDR1 as SEHNR and CDR2 as FQNEAQ (reference sequence). Deletions cut 6 bases from V and 4 bases from J, with 15 bases between. The CDR3 contains 14 residues. The CDR3 DNA sequence: TGTGCCAGCAGACCCGCCGGGATCAGCTATGGCTACACCTTC. It codes for CASRPAGISYGYTF.

The J gene is TRBJ2-7, the V gene TRBV21-1. TRBV21-1 is deemed a pseudogene. The CDR3 covers 15 residues. The CDR3 region has the DNA TGTGCCAGCACCGTTAACAGGGGAGGGATCTACGAGCAGTACTTC. Amino acids: CASTVNRGGIYEQYF.

This chain joins TRBV19 and TRBJ1-2, with D maybe TRBD1 (5 bases). Germline V CDR1 and CDR2: LNHDA, SQIVND (reference sequence). The germline V and J ends were trimmed by 6 bases and 5 bases, with 16 bases remaining between them. CDR3 length equals 14 residues. CDR3: CASSFPGTEYGYTF. The DNA of the CDR3 is TGTGCCAGTAGCTTCCCCGGGACGGAGTATGGCTACACCTTC.

DNA of the CDR3: TGTGCCAGCAGCTTAATGTGGAACACTGAAGCTTTCTTT. Protein: CASSLMWNTEAFF. V is TRBV11-2 and J is TRBJ1-1; D remains unclear. CDR3 size: 13 residues. Trimming pared 2 bases from V and 1 base from J, leaving 5 bases between. CDR1 and CDR2 from the germline V gene are SGHAT and FQNNGV.

Here the CDR3 reads CSAIHGNTIYF. CDR3 nucleotides: TGCAGTGCTATACACGGAAACACCATATATTTT. The J gene is TRBJ1-3, the V gene TRBV20-1; unclear D gene. CDR1 and CDR2 from the germline V gene are DFQATT and SNEGSKA (reference sequence). V was cut by 4 bases and J by 4 bases, with 5 bases left in between. The CDR3 is made up of 11 amino acids.

J is TRBJ1-1 and V is TRBV27; no clear D gene. The CDR3 length is 16 residues. Germline-derived CDR1 and CDR2 are MNHEY and SMNVEV (reference sequence). Trimming shortened V by 2 bases and J by 2 bases, and 15 bases separated the two germline ends. CDR3 amino acids: CASSLGVPAFNTEAFF. CDR3 DNA: TGTGCCAGCAGTTTAGGGGTTCCAGCCTTTAACACTGAAGCTTTCTTT.

V usage is TRBV5-6 and J usage is TRBJ1-6; 8 nucleotides align to TRBD1. With 0 bases clipped from V and 10 bases from J, the junction kept 3 bases outside the gene matches. Germline CDR1 SGHDT, CDR2 YYEEEE. The CDR3 is 14 residues long. CDR3 residues: CASSLAGGASPLHF. The CDR3 DNA follows: TGTGCCAGCAGCTTGGCAGGGGGCGCGTCACCCCTCCACTTT.

This clone has only a few counts. Other DNA sequences in the sample encode the same CDR3. The chain couples TRBV4-1 to TRBJ1-4; 7 nucleotides align to TRBD1. Germline V lookup: CDR1 MGHRA, CDR2 YSYEKL. The CDR3 is made up of 14 amino acids. Losses at the gene ends were 1 base for V and 5 bases for J; bases not matched to a gene: 1. For the CDR3, the DNA is TGCGCCAGCAGCCAAGGACAGGGAAATGAAAAACTGTTTTTT. Encoded protein: CASSQGQGNEKLFF.

The V and J genes are TRBV29-1 and TRBJ2-1, with TRBD2 identical over 14 bases. The germline gives CDR1 SQVTM, CDR2 ANQGSEA. The CDR3 runs 14 residues. The J segment lost 9 bases and the V segment lost 6 bases, leaving 7 bases of the junction unmatched. The CDR3 spells CSVALTSGGGEQFF. The CDR3 DNA sequence: TGCAGCGTCGCCCTGACTAGCGGGGGGGGTGAGCAGTTCTTC.

The chain is built from TRBV28 and TRBJ1-2, with 9 bases lining up with TRBD1. The CDR3 length is 15 residues. CDR1 is MDHEN and CDR2 is SYDVKM in the germline V gene. With V trimmed by 2 bases and J by 4 bases, 5 bases remained unmatched. CDR3 loop: CASSLGTGPSYGYTF. CDR3 bases: TGTGCCAGCAGTTTAGGGACAGGGCCCTCCTATGGCTACACCTTC.

The CDR3 loop is CASRRGNQPQHF. In DNA, the CDR3 is TGTGCCAGCAGAAGAGGCAATCAGCCCCAGCATTTT. This chain connects TRBV12-3 or TRBV12-4 to TRBJ1-5, with D unresolved. This CDR3 region has 12 residues. V lost 6 bases and J lost 2, with 5 bases in between.

V gene TRBV12-5 combines with J gene TRBJ1-2, with 9 bases that match TRBD1. This CDR3 is 15 amino acids long. The J segment lost 2 bases and the V segment lost 6 bases, leaving 7 bases of the junction unmatched. Germline-derived CDR1 and CDR2 are LGHNT and FRNRAP. CDR3 in DNA: TGTGCTAGTGGCCTCGGACAGGGGCTAAACTATGGCTACACCTTC. Residues: CASGLGQGLNYGYTF.

The rearrangement joins TRBV11-2 to TRBJ2-5, with 7 bases lining up with TRBD2. There are 16 residues in the CDR3. The J segment lost 0 bases and the V segment lost 3 bases, leaving 7 bases of the junction unmatched. The germline V gene encodes CDR1 SGHAT and CDR2 FQNNGV. The CDR3, as DNA: TGTGCCAGCAGCTTTCCGTCTAGCGGTAACCAAGAGACCCAGTACTTC. Translation gives CASSFPSSGNQETQYF.

The rearrangement links TRBV9 to TRBJ1-5, with 7 bases lining up with TRBD1. From germline, CDR1 is SGDLS and CDR2 YYNGEE. The CDR3 is made up of 15 amino acids. With V trimmed by 2 bases and J by 2 bases, 4 bases remained unmatched. The CDR3 nucleotides are TGTGCCAGCAGCGTGCCGGGACAGCGCAATCAGCCCCAGCATTTT. This encodes CASSVPGQRNQPQHF.

The chain uses TRBV25-1 and TRBJ2-5, with a possible D match to TRBD1 (5 bases). V lost 3 bases to trimming and J lost 5 bases, with 10 bases between them. The V gene's germline CDR1 is MGHDK and CDR2 SYGVNS. This CDR3 is 13 amino acids long. The CDR3 is CASSEPGYETQYF. The CDR3, as DNA: TGTGCCAGCAGTGAGCCAGGGTACGAGACCCAGTACTTC.

The chain carries TRBV6-5 and TRBJ2-7; D unclear. V gave up 3 bases and J gave up 4 bases, with 4 bases separating them. The V gene's germline CDR1 is MNHEY and CDR2 SVGAGI. The CDR3 spans 11 residues. The chain's CDR3 is CASSYRYEQYF. In DNA, the CDR3 is TGTGCCAGCAGTTATCGATACGAGCAGTACTTC.

The CDR3 DNA follows: TGTGCCAGTAGTAACATGGCCTACGAGCAGTACTTC. This translates into CASSNMAYEQYF. The chain employs TRBV19 and TRBJ2-7, with D hard to call. This CDR3 has 12 amino acids. V gave up 4 bases and J gave up 2 bases, with 6 bases separating them. Germline V CDR1 and CDR2: LNHDA, SQIVND (reference sequence).

The chain is built from TRBV7-2 and TRBJ2-1, with D tentatively TRBD2 (7 bases). This CDR3 contains 17 residues. Germline values: CDR1 SGHTA, CDR2 FQGNSA. Trimming stripped 8 bases from V and 6 bases from J, with 26 bases between. Here the CDR3 DNA reads TGTGCCAGCGGGCAAGGGGGGGGGAGGATCGGGAGCAATGAGCAGTTCTTC. Translation: CASGQGGGRIGSNEQFF.

J is TRBJ2-5 and V is TRBV9, with 10 positions matching TRBD2. The CDR3 consists of 15 residues. The germline gives CDR1 SGDLS, CDR2 YYNGEE. The junction had 4 bases not matched to a gene; V was cut back by 1 base and J by 4 bases. CDR3 nucleotide sequence: TGTGCCAGCAGCGTAAATAGCGGGGGGTTAGAGACCCAGTACTTC. Protein sequence: CASSVNSGGLETQYF.

Only one count was recorded for this clone. The chain has TRBV5-1 and TRBJ1-2; TRBD1 agrees at 7 bases. Germline loops: CDR1 SGHRS, CDR2 YFSETQ. The CDR3 spans 14 residues. V shed 4 bases, J shed 8 bases, and the junction held 11 bases outside the gene matches. The CDR3 coding sequence is TGCGCCAGCAGCCGCCTCGACAGGGACGGCGGCTACACCTTC. Its translation: CASSRLDRDGGYTF.

The V gene is TRBV28, the J gene TRBJ1-1; D is possibly TRBD1 (5 bases). V shed 2 bases and J shed 1 base, with 14 bases lying between them. The CDR3 runs to 16 residues. The germline CDR1 and CDR2 sequences are MDHEN and SYDVKM. The CDR3 region is CASSLVHLRGNTEAFF. CDR3 DNA: TGTGCCAGCAGTTTAGTCCATCTAAGGGGGAACACTGAAGCTTTCTTT.